This T cell receptor (beta chain) emerged from a study of T cells after yellow fever vaccination. Germline-derived CDR1 and CDR2 are SGHTA and FQGNSA. The V end was cut by 3 bases, the J end by 6 bases, with 9 bases between. CDR3 length: 13 residues. This clonotype was seen ten or more times. TCRdb re-called the 5' RACE reads with MiXCR, one entry per CDR3 protein. The table shows some 350,000 distinct CDR3 sequences, with 3% to 4.5% occurring only once. The origin of this receptor is a man aged 18 to 30 who received the YFV17D yellow fever vaccine. This chain uses TRBV7-2 with TRBJ2-1; no definite D call. Specimen: PBMCs, collected 5 days after the yellow fever booster vaccination. This CDR3 is CASSFWGTNEQFF. The CDR3 DNA sequence: TGTGCCAGCAGCTTTTGGGGTACCAATGAGCAGTTCTTC.